These T cell receptor beta chains were read from a single sample in a study of blood T cell repertoires in COVID-19. Assay: immunoSEQ multiplex PCR; the TCRdb copy retains only in-frame clones and omits some. Here the sample spans around 300,000 clones, 90% being singletons. Sequenced sample: PBMCs or T cells enriched from blood (not recorded which). These receptors were taken from a woman younger than 30 with acute COVID-19. Each CDR3 is given with its conserved first and last residue. The order of the fields is D gene, J gene, V gene, clone size, CDR3 protein, CDR3 DNA. A D gene is named only where the DNA matches it firmly. Rows may omit the clone size; those that give it use once, few, many or a size class.

TRBD1	TRBJ2-2	TRBV28	NA	CASSFPGTGNTGELFF	TGTGCCAGCAGTTTTCCCGGGACAGGGAACACCGGGGAGCTGTTTTTT
NA	TRBJ2-2	TRBV7-6	NA	CASSLESAANTGELFF	TGTGCCAGCAGCTTAGAAAGTGCGGCGAACACCGGGGAGCTGTTTTTT
TRBD2	TRBJ2-7	TRBV3-1/TRBV3-2	NA	CASSSGAGVPGQYF	TGTGCCAGCAGCAGTGGTGCGGGAGTACCCGGCCAGTACTTC
TRBD1	TRBJ2-6	TRBV28	NA	CASSRGQGSGANVLTF	TGTGCCAGCAGCCGTGGACAGGGGTCTGGGGCCAACGTCCTGACTTTC
NA	TRBJ2-5	TRBV13	NA	CASSLGLTGIGTQYF	TGTGCCAGCAGCTTAGGCCTAACGGGGATAGGGACCCAGTACTTC
NA	TRBJ1-1	TRBV19	NA	CASTSLGSSTEAFF	TGTGCCAGTACCTCGCTCGGGAGTTCGACTGAAGCTTTCTTT
NA	TRBJ2-1	TRBV27	NA	CASSFPDSSYNEQFF	TGTGCCAGCAGTTTTCCGGACAGTTCCTACAATGAGCAGTTCTTC
TRBD1	TRBJ2-7	TRBV11-3	NA	CASSFPGQGIFEQYF	TGTGCCAGCAGCTTCCCGGGACAGGGGATATTCGAGCAGTACTTC
NA	TRBJ2-7	TRBV7-8	NA	CASSHRGGLYEQYF	TGTGCCAGCAGCCACAGGGGAGGATTGTACGAGCAGTACTTC
TRBD1	TRBJ1-1	TRBV4-1	NA	CASSQPRDRGYLNTEAFF	TGCGCCAGCAGCCAGCCACGGGACAGGGGGTATTTGAACACTGAAGCTTTCTTT
NA	TRBJ1-5	TRBV28	NA	CASRGLGSNQPQHF	TGTGCCAGCAGGGGGCTAGGCAGCAATCAGCCCCAGCATTTT
NA	TRBJ1-4	TRBV7-9	NA	CASSFPLPEKLFF	TGTGCCAGCAGCTTCCCTCTACCTGAAAAACTGTTTTTT
NA	TRBJ1-3	TRBV19	NA	CASSRLFSGNTIYF	TGTGCCAGTAGTCGACTTTTCTCTGGAAACACCATATATTTT
NA	TRBJ1-1	TRBV5-6	NA	CASSWGRAITEAFF	TGTGCCAGCAGCTGGGGGAGGGCGATCACTGAAGCTTTCTTT
NA	TRBJ2-1	TRBV5-1	NA	CASRPTDNEQFF	TGCGCCAGCCGACCGACAGACAATGAGCAGTTCTTC
NA	TRBJ1-2	TRBV7-3	NA	CASSSPGVGYTF	TGTGCCAGCAGCTCTCCAGGGGTTGGCTACACCTTC
TRBD2	TRBJ2-1	TRBV27	NA	CASSLSKRLAGGLYNEQFF	TGTGCCAGCAGTTTATCTAAGCGGCTAGCGGGAGGGCTCTACAATGAGCAGTTCTTC
NA	TRBJ1-1	TRBV5-8	NA	CASSPGGGSHTEAFF	TGTGCCAGCAGCCCGGGGGGGGGTTCACACACTGAAGCTTTCTTT
NA	TRBJ2-4	TRBV7-8	few	CASSFRGSKNIQYF	TGTGCCAGCAGCTTTAGGGGGTCCAAAAACATTCAGTACTTC
TRBD1	TRBJ1-1	TRBV4-1	NA	CASSQDAGTGNTEAFF	TGCGCCAGCAGCCAAGACGCCGGGACAGGGAACACTGAAGCTTTCTTT
TRBD2	TRBJ2-2	TRBV7-3	NA	CASSLTSGASGELFF	TGTGCCAGCAGCTTAACCAGCGGGGCGTCCGGGGAGCTGTTTTTT
NA	TRBJ1-4	TRBV9	NA	CASSAGATNEKLFF	TGTGCCAGCAGCGCAGGGGCAACTAATGAAAAACTGTTTTTT
TRBD1	TRBJ2-7	TRBV5-1	NA	CASSLDRESDEQYF	TGCGCCAGCAGCTTAGACAGGGAATCCGACGAGCAGTACTTC
TRBD1	TRBJ1-1	TRBV10-3	NA	CAILGQGNTEAFF	TGTGCCATCCTAGGACAGGGGAACACTGAAGCTTTCTTT
NA	TRBJ2-5	TRBV7-3	NA	CASSLNWGAQETQYF	TGTGCCAGCAGCTTAAATTGGGGCGCCCAAGAGACCCAGTACTTC
TRBD1	TRBJ2-7	TRBV2	NA	CASRPGTGAIYEQYF	TGTGCCAGCAGACCCGGGACAGGGGCAATCTACGAGCAGTACTTC
NA	TRBJ2-3	TRBV3-1/TRBV3-2	NA	CASSKALAVSTDTQYF	TGTGCCAGCTCCAAAGCACTAGCAGTTAGCACAGATACGCAGTATTTT
TRBD2	TRBJ2-5	TRBV7-9	NA	CASSLSGRRETQYF	TGTGCCAGCAGCTTAAGCGGGAGGCGGGAGACCCAGTACTTC
TRBD2	TRBJ2-7	TRBV12-5	NA	CASGPGGDSYEQYF	TGTGCTAGTGGCCCCGGGGGGGACTCCTACGAGCAGTACTTC
NA	TRBJ2-3	TRBV4-1	NA	CASSLKSYQGPREYTQYF	TGCGCCAGCAGCCTCAAATCATATCAGGGTCCTAGGGAATATACGCAGTATTTT